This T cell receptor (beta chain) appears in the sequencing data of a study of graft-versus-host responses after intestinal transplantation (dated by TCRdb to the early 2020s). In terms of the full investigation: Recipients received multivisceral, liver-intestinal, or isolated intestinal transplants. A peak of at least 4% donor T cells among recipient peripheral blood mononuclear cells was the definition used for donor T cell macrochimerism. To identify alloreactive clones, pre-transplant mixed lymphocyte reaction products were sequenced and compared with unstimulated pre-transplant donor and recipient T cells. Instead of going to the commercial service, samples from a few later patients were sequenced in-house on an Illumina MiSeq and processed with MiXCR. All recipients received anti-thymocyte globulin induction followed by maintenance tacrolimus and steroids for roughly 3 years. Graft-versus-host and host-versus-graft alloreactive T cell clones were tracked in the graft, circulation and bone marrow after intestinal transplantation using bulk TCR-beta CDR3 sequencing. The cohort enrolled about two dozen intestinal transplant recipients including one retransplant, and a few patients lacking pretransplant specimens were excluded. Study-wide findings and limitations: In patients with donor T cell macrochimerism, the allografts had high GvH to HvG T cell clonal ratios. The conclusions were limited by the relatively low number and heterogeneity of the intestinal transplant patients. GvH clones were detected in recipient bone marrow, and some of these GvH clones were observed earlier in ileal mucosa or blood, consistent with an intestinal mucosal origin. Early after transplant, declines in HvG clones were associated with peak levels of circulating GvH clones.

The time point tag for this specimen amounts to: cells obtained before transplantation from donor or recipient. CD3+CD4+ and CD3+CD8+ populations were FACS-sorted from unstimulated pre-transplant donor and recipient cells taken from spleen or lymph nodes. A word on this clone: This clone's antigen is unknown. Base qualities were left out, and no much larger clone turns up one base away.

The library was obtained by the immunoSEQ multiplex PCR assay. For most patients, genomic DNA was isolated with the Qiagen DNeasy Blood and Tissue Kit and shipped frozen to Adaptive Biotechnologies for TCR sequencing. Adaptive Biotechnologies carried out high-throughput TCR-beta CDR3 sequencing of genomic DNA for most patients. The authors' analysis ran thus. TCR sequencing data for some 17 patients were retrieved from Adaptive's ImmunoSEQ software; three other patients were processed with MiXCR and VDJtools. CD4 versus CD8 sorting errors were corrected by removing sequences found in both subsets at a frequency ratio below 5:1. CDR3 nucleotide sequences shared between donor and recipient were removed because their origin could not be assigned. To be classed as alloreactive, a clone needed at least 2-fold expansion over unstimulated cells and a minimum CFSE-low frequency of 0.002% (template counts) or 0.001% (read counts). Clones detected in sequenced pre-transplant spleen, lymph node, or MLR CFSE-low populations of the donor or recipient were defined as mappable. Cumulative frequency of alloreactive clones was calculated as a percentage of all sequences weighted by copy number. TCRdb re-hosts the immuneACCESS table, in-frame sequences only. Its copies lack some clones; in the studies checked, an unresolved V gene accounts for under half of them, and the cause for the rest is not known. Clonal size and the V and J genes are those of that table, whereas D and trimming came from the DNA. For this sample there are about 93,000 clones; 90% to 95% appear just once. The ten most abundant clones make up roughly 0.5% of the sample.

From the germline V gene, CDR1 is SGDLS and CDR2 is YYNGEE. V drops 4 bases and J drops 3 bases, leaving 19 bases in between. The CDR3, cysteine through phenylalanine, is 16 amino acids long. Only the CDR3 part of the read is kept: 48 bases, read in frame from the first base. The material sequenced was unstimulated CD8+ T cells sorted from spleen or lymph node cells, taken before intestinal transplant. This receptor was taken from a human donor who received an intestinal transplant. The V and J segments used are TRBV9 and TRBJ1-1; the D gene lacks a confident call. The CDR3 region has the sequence CASSLGKGRTDTEAFF. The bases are TGTGCCAGCAGCCTCGGGAAAGGCCGAACTGACACTGAAGCTTTCTTT.